In its sample, the clone carrying this T cell receptor (beta chain) was seen a few times. Its antigen is unknown. The CDR3 sequence is 17 residues long. Looked up from germline, CDR1 is LGHDT and CDR2 is YNNKEL (reference sequence). V lost 7 bases to trimming and J lost 2 bases; unmatched junction nucleotides: 15. TCRdb reanalysed the 5' RACE reads using MiXCR and keeps one entry per CDR3 protein. The table records about 210,000 distinct CDR3 sequences, roughly 9.4% of them present only once. The data stem from a study of identical twins. Findings and limits, study-wide: Carriage of fewer insertions was seen in abundant cord blood beta clonotypes, whereas memory repertoires showed none.

V usage is TRBV3-1 and J usage is TRBJ2-5; 8 bases align to TRBD2. The clonotype comes from a woman between 18 and 29 years old in good health. Sequencing was done on a sample of memory (CD45RO+) T cells sorted from blood. The CDR3 protein is CASTPLVSGILQETQYF. The CDR3 DNA reads as TGTGCCAGCACCCCCCTTGTTAGCGGGATCCTTCAAGAGACCCAGTACTTC.